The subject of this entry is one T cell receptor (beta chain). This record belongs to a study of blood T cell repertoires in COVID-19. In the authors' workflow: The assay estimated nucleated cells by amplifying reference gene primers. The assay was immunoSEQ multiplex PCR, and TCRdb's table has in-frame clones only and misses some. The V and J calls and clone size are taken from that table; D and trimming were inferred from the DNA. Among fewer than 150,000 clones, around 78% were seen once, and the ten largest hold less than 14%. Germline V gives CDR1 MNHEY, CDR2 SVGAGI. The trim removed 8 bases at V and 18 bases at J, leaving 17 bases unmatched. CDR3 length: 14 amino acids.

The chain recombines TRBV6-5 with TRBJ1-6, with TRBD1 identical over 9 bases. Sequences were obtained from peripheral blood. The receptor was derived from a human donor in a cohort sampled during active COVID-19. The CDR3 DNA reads TGTGCCAGCGGGACCGGGACAGGGATATCGCGGCCCCACTTT. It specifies CASGTGTGISRPHF.